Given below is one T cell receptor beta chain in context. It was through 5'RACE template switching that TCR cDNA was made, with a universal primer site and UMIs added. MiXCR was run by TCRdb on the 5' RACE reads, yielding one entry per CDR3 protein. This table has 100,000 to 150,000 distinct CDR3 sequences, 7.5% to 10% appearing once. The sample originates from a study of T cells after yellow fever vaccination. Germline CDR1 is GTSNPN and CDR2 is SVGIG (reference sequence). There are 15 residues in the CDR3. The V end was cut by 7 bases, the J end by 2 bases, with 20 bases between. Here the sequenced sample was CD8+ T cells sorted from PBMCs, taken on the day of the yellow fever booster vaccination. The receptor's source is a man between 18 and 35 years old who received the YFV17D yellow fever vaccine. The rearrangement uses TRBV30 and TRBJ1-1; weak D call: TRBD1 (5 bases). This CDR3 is CASQDSDTVNTEAFF. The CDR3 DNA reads TGTGCCTCCCAAGACTCGGACACTGTCAACACTGAAGCTTTCTTT.